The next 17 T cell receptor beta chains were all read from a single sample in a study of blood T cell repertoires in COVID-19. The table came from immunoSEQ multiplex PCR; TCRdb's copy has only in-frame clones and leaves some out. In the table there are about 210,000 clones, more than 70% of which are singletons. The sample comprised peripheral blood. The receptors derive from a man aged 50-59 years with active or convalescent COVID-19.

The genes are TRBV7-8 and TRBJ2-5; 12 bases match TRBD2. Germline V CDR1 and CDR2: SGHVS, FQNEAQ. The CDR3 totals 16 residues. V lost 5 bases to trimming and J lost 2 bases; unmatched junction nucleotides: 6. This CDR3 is CASSPTSGGRQETQYF. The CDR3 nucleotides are TGTGCCAGCAGCCCAACTAGCGGGGGGCGTCAAGAGACCCAGTACTTC.

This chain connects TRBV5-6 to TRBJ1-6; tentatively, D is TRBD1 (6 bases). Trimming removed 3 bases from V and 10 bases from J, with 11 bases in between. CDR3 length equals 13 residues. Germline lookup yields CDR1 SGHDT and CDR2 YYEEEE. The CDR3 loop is CASSYDRTSPLHF. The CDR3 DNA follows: TGTGCCAGCAGCTATGACAGGACCTCACCCCTCCACTTT.

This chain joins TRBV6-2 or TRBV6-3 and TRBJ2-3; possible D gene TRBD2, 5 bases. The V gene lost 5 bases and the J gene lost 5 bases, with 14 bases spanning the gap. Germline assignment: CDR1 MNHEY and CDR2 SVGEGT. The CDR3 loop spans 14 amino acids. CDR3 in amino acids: CASSLPRDGDTQYF. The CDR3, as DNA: TGTGCCAGCAGTCTCCCCCGGGATGGAGATACGCAGTATTTT.

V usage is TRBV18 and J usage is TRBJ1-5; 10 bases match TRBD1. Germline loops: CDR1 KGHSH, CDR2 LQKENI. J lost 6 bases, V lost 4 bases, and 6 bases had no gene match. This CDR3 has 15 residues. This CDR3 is CASSLPGTGVQPQHF. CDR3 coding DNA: TGTGCCAGCTCACTCCCCGGGACAGGGGTTCAGCCCCAGCATTTT.

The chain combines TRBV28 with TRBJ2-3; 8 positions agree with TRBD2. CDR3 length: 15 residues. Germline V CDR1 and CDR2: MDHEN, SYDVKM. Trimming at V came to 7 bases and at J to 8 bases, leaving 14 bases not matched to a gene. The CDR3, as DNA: TGTGCCAGCACCCCGGGGGGAGCGGGAGCGGGTACGCAGTATTTT. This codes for CASTPGGAGAGTQYF.

Here the CDR3 DNA reads TGTGCCAGCAGCTTTCTACAGGGAAGGGTAGTATCGGCTTTCTTT. Translating it yields CASSFLQGRVVSAFF. The rearrangement joins TRBV11-2 to TRBJ1-1; perhaps TRBD1 as D (6 bases). Trimming shortened V by 3 bases and J by 11 bases, and 22 bases separated the two germline ends. This CDR3 spans 15 amino acids. CDR1 and CDR2 from the germline V gene are SGHAT and FQNNGV.

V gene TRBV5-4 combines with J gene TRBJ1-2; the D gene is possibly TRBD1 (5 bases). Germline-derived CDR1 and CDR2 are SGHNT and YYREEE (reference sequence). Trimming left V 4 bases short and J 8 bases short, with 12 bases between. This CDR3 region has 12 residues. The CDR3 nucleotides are TGTGCCAGCAGCCCGGGGGGTAGCGGCTACACCTTC. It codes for CASSPGGSGYTF. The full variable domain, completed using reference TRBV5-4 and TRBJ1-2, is ETGVTQSPTHLIKTRGQQVTLRCSSQSGHNTVSWYQQALGQGPQFIFQYYREEENGRGNFPPRFSGLQFPNYSSELNVNALELDDSALYLCASSPGGSGYTFGSGTRLTVV.

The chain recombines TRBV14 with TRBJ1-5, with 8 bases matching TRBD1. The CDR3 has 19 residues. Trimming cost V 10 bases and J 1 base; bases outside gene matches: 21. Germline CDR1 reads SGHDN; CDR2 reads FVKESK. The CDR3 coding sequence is TGTGCCACACAGCAAAAAGGACAGGGTCGGGGAAAAAGCAATCAGCCCCAGCATTTT. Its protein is CATQQKGQGRGKSNQPQHF.

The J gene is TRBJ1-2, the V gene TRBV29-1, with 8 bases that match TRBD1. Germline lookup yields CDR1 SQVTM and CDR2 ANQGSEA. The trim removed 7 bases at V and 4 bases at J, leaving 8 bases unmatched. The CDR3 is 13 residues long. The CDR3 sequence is CSARTGSIYGYTF. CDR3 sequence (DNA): TGCAGCGCCAGGACAGGGTCTATCTATGGCTACACCTTC. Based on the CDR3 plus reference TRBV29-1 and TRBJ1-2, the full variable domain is SAVISQKPSRDICQRGTSLTIQCQVDSQVTMMFWYRQQPGQSLTLIATANQGSEATYESGFVIDKFPISRPNLTFSTLTVSNMSPEDSSIYLCSARTGSIYGYTFGSGTRLTVV.

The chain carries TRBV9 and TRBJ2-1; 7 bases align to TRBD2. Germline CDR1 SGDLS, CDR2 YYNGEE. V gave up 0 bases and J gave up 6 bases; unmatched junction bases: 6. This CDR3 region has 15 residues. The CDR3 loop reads CASSVEGRGTNEQFF. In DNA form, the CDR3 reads TGTGCCAGCAGCGTAGAGGGGCGGGGGACCAATGAGCAGTTCTTC. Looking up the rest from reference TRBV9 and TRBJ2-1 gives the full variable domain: DSGVTQTPKHLITATGQRVTLRCSPRSGDLSVYWYQQSLDQGLQFLIQYYNGEERAKGNILERFSAQQFPDLHSELNLSSLELGDSALYFCASSVEGRGTNEQFFGPGTRLTVL.

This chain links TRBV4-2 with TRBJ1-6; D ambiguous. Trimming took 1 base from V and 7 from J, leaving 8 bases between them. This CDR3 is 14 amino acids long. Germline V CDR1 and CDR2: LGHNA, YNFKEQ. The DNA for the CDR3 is TGTGCCAGCAGCCAAGGACCGCGGAATTCACCCCTCCACTTT. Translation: CASSQGPRNSPLHF.

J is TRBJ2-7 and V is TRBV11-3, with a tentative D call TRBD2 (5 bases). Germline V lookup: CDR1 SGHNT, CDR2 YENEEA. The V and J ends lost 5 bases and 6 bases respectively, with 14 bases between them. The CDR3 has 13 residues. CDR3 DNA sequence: TGTGCCAGCAGCCCCCGGGGAGTCCCCGAGCAGTACTTC. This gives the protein CASSPRGVPEQYF.

The CDR3 DNA reads as TGCGCCAGCAGCGATACAGGGGTCCAAGGGGAAAAACTGTTTTTT. It encodes CASSDTGVQGEKLFF. The V gene is TRBV5-1, the J gene TRBJ1-4, with 7 bases fitting TRBD1. From germline, CDR1 is SGHRS and CDR2 YFSETQ. V was clipped by 4 bases and J by 8 bases; unmatched bases: 11. The CDR3 spans 15 residues. The whole variable domain, filled in from reference TRBV5-1 and TRBJ1-4, reads KAGVTQTPRYLIKTRGQQVTLSCSPISGHRSVSWYQQTPGQGLQFLFEYFSETQRNKGNFPGRFSGRQFSNSRSEMNVSTLELGDSALYLCASSDTGVQGEKLFFGSGTQLSVL.

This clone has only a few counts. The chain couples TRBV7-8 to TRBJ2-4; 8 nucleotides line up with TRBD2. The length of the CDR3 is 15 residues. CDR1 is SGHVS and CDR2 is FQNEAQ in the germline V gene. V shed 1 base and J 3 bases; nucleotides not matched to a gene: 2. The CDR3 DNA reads TGTGCCAGCAGCTTAGGTCGGGAGGGCAAAAACATTCAGTACTTC. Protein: CASSLGREGKNIQYF. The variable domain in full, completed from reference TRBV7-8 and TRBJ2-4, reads GAGVSQSPRYKVAKRGQDVALRCDPISGHVSLFWYQQALGQGPEFLTYFQNEAQLDKSGLPSDRFFAERPEGSVSTLKIQRTQQEDSAVYLCASSLGREGKNIQYFGAGTRLSVL.

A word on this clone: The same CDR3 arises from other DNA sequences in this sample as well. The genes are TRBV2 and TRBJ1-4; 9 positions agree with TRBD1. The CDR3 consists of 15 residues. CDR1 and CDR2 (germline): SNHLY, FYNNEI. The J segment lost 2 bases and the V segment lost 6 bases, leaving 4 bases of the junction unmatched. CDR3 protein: CASREQGATNEKLFF. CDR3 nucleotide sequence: TGTGCCAGCAGGGAACAGGGGGCTACTAATGAAAAACTGTTTTTT. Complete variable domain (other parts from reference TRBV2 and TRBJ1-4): EPEVTQTPSHQVTQMGQEVILRCVPISNHLYFYWYRQILGQKVEFLVSFYNNEISEKSEIFDDQFSVERPDGSNFTLKIRSTKLEDSAMYFCASREQGATNEKLFFGSGTQLSVL.

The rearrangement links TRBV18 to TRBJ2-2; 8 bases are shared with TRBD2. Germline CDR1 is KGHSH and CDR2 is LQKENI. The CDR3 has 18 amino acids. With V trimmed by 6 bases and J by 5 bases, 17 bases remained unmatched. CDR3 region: CASSPLGPGGPATGELFF. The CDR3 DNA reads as TGTGCCAGCTCGCCCCTCGGGCCGGGAGGGCCCGCAACCGGGGAGCTGTTTTTT.

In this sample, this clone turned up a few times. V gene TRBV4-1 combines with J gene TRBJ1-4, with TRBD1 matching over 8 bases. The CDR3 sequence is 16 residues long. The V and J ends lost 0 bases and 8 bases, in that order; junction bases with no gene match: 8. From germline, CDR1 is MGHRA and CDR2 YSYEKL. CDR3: CASSQELGQGAEKLFF. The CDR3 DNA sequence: TGCGCCAGCAGCCAAGAATTGGGGCAGGGGGCGGAAAAACTGTTTTTT.